These 21 T cell receptor beta chains share one sample of origin, sequenced in a study of blood T cell repertoires in COVID-19. TCRdb keeps only in-frame clones here, not all; method: immunoSEQ multiplex PCR. The sample includes 150,000 or so clones, about 92% of them seen just once. Sequenced input: peripheral blood. These receptors were obtained from a woman aged 55-69 years with COVID-19, enrolled during active disease.

The V call is TRBV7-3, the J call TRBJ2-1; TRBD2 matches at 10 bases. In germline, CDR1 is SGHTA, CDR2 FQGTGA. With 5 bases clipped from V and 4 bases from J, the junction kept 5 bases outside the gene matches. This CDR3 has 15 amino acids. CDR3 region: CASSQQRGGYNEQFF. The CDR3 DNA reads as TGTGCCAGCAGCCAACAGCGGGGGGGTTACAATGAGCAGTTCTTC.

This chain connects TRBV29-1 to TRBJ1-1, with TRBD1 identical over 7 bases. The length of the CDR3 is 13 residues. Germline lookup yields CDR1 SQVTM and CDR2 ANQGSEA. The V and J ends lost 7 bases and 0 bases, in that order; junction bases with no gene match: 5. The CDR3 coding sequence is TGCAGCGCTAGACAGGGCATGAACACTGAAGCTTTCTTT. Protein sequence: CSARQGMNTEAFF.

The chain recombines TRBV19 with TRBJ1-2; no definite D call. The germline V gene encodes CDR1 LNHDA and CDR2 SQIVND (reference sequence). V shed 4 bases and J shed 0 bases, with 12 bases lying between them. The CDR3 length is 15 residues. CDR3 protein: CASSTIDIPNYGYTF. In nucleotides, the CDR3 is TGTGCCAGTAGTACAATAGACATACCTAACTATGGCTACACCTTC.

The rearrangement uses TRBV15 and TRBJ1-1; possible D gene TRBD1, 6 bases. Trimming removed 0 bases at V and 0 bases at J, with 8 bases between. Per the germline V gene, CDR1 is LNHNV and CDR2 is YYDKDF (reference sequence). The CDR3 contains 15 residues. The CDR3 spells CATSRDGTLNTEAFF. In nucleotides, the CDR3 is TGTGCCACCAGCAGAGACGGGACACTGAACACTGAAGCTTTCTTT.

The chain combines TRBV27 with TRBJ1-2; D is perhaps TRBD1 (5 bases). V was clipped by 5 bases and J by 2 bases, with 9 bases between them. The V gene's germline CDR1 is MNHEY and CDR2 SMNVEV (reference sequence). The CDR3 consists of 13 residues. CDR3 nucleotide sequence: TGTGCCAGCAGTCAGACAGAAAACTATGGCTACACCTTC. Translation gives CASSQTENYGYTF.

This clone was picked up one time. The chain has TRBV2 and TRBJ2-5; perhaps TRBD1 as D (6 bases). The germline V gene encodes CDR1 SNHLY and CDR2 FYNNEI. This CDR3 spans 15 amino acids. The V gene lost 6 bases and the J gene lost 2 bases, with 16 bases spanning the gap. CDR3 in DNA: TGTGCCAGCAGCTTTCAACAGGGTCAGCAAGAGACCCAGTACTTC. Amino acid sequence: CASSFQQGQQETQYF.

The V gene is TRBV12-5, the J gene TRBJ2-5, with TRBD2 matching 10 bases. V shed 8 bases, J shed 5 bases, and the junction held 8 bases outside the gene matches. CDR3 size: 14 residues. CDR1 is LGHNT and CDR2 is FRNRAP in the germline V gene. CDR3 region: CASRLAGAGETQYF. The DNA for the CDR3 is TGTGCTAGTCGGCTAGCGGGGGCCGGGGAGACCCAGTACTTC.

The V and J genes are TRBV7-9 and TRBJ1-6, with 7 bases aligning to TRBD1. Germline V CDR1 and CDR2: SEHNR, FQNEAQ (reference sequence). V shed 4 bases, J shed 9 bases, and the junction held 9 bases outside the gene matches. The CDR3 runs to 15 residues. In DNA, the CDR3 is TGTGCCAGCAGCTCCGGGACAGTCCGGAGTTCACCCCTCCACTTT. It codes for CASSSGTVRSSPLHF.

The V and J genes are TRBV7-6 and TRBJ1-3, with D perhaps matching TRBD1 (6 bases). With 1 base removed from V and 0 bases from J, the gap between germline ends came to 16 bases. The germline V gene has CDR1 SGHVS and CDR2 FNYEAQ. This CDR3 is built from 18 residues. The CDR3: CASSLGVGAGLSGNTIYF. The CDR3 DNA reads TGTGCCAGCAGCTTAGGGGTGGGGGCAGGCCTCTCTGGAAACACCATATATTTT.

The chain uses TRBV30 and TRBJ2-7, with 10 bases identical to TRBD1. The V gene end was trimmed by 4 bases and the J gene end by 2 bases; junction bases not matched to a gene: 2. In germline, CDR1 is GTSNPN, CDR2 SVGIG (reference sequence). This CDR3 is built from 13 residues. The CDR3 DNA reads as TGTGCCTGGACTGGGACAGGGGCCTACGAGCAGTACTTC. Its translation: CAWTGTGAYEQYF.

This chain uses TRBV5-8 with TRBJ1-3; 9 bases fit TRBD1. V was pared by 3 bases and J by 5 bases, with 3 bases of the junction left unmatched. This CDR3 is 14 amino acids long. The germline V gene encodes CDR1 SGHTS and CDR2 YDEGEE. CDR3 DNA sequence: TGTGCCAGCAGCTCGGACAGGGGTAGAAACACCATATATTTT. Its protein is CASSSDRGRNTIYF. The variable domain in full, completed from reference TRBV5-8 and TRBJ1-3, reads EAGVTQSPTHLIKTRGQQATLRCSPISGHTSVYWYQQALGLGLQFLLWYDEGEERNRGNFPPRFSGRQFPNYSSELNVNALELEDSALYLCASSSDRGRNTIYFGEGSWLTVV.

As concerns this clone: The junction departs from germline at one end; a sequencing error may be responsible. The CDR3 bases are TGTGCGAGCAGCTTAACCAACTCTCCTAACTATGGCTACACCTTC. It yields the protein CASSLTNSPNYGYTF. The gene calls are TRBV7-9 and TRBJ1-2, with D unresolved. The CDR3 is 15 amino acids. The V gene's germline CDR1 is SEHNR and CDR2 FQNEAQ (reference sequence).

This chain connects TRBV5-4 to TRBJ1-4; D remains ambiguous. Trimming removed 4 bases at V and 10 bases at J, with 26 bases between. Per the germline V gene, CDR1 is SGHNT and CDR2 is YYREEE (reference sequence). There are 17 residues in the CDR3. Here the CDR3 reads CASSPTLAGNEGGKLFF. The DNA of the CDR3 is TGTGCCAGCAGCCCGACCCTGGCCGGTAATGAGGGTGGAAAACTGTTTTTT. The full variable domain, rest sourced from reference TRBV5-4 and TRBJ1-4, is ETGVTQSPTHLIKTRGQQVTLRCSSQSGHNTVSWYQQALGQGPQFIFQYYREEENGRGNFPPRFSGLQFPNYSSELNVNALELDDSALYLCASSPTLAGNEGGKLFFGSGTQLSVL.

This rearrangement joins TRBV25-1 to TRBJ2-1; 7 positions match TRBD2. CDR1 is MGHDK and CDR2 is SYGVNS in the germline V gene. V dropped 1 base and J dropped 9; count of bases not matched to a gene: 6. There are 14 residues in the CDR3. CDR3 sequence: CASSEWGGAGEQFF. The CDR3, as DNA: TGTGCCAGCAGTGAATGGGGGGGTGCGGGTGAGCAGTTCTTC.

The chain joins TRBV12-5 to TRBJ1-1; the match to TRBD1 covers 8 bases. This CDR3 has 19 residues. Per the germline V gene, CDR1 is LGHNT and CDR2 is FRNRAP. V gave up 2 bases and J gave up 0 bases; unmatched junction bases: 14. The CDR3, as DNA: TGTGCTAGTGGTTTGAAGAATCCCAGGGGGCTCTTAATGAACACTGAAGCTTTCTTT. This translates into CASGLKNPRGLLMNTEAFF.

CDR3 region: CASSQPGQGTGELFF. The CDR3 DNA follows: TGCGCCAGCAGCCAACCGGGACAGGGAACCGGGGAGCTGTTTTTT. V is TRBV4-3 and J is TRBJ2-2; 9 bases are shared with TRBD1. The CDR3 contains 15 residues. V lost 2 bases and J lost 5; bases outside the gene matches: 3. Per the germline V gene, CDR1 is LGHNA and CDR2 is YSLEER.

J is TRBJ2-4 and V is TRBV5-8; 10 bases line up with TRBD2. From germline, CDR1 is SGHTS and CDR2 YDEGEE. This CDR3 is built from 16 residues. Trimming took 0 bases from V and 4 from J; bases not matched to a gene: 4. CDR3 DNA sequence: TGTGCCAGCAGCTTGGCACTAGCGGGGATAAAAAACATTCAGTACTTC. This translates into CASSLALAGIKNIQYF.

The J gene is TRBJ1-5, the V gene TRBV7-2; the match to TRBD1 covers 7 bases. The CDR3 sequence is 15 residues long. Trimming cost V 4 bases and J 6 bases; bases outside gene matches: 9. In germline, CDR1 is SGHTA, CDR2 FQGNSA. This CDR3 is CASSSPDRESQPQHF. Here the CDR3 DNA reads TGTGCCAGCAGCTCACCCGACAGGGAAAGTCAGCCCCAGCATTTT.

This clone showed up just a few times. The V and J genes are TRBV5-4 and TRBJ2-1, with D unclear. Germline V gene sequence: CDR1 SGHNT, CDR2 YYREEE (reference sequence). There are 13 residues in the CDR3. V was clipped by 4 bases and J by 10 bases, with 15 bases between them. The CDR3 loop reads CASSPISRSEQFF. Written as DNA, the CDR3 is TGTGCCAGCAGCCCTATTTCTCGGTCCGAGCAGTTCTTC. Full variable domain (outside the CDR3, taken from reference TRBV5-4 and TRBJ2-1): ETGVTQSPTHLIKTRGQQVTLRCSSQSGHNTVSWYQQALGQGPQFIFQYYREEENGRGNFPPRFSGLQFPNYSSELNVNALELDDSALYLCASSPISRSEQFFGPGTRLTVL.

Only a few counts were recorded for this clone. The CDR3 loop is CASPATRGHEQYF. Written as DNA, the CDR3 is TGCGCCAGCCCGGCGACTCGAGGGCACGAGCAGTACTTC. The chain uses TRBV10-1 and TRBJ2-7; D possibly corresponds to TRBD2 (5 bases). With 8 bases removed from V and 5 bases from J, the gap between germline ends came to 16 bases. This CDR3 is built from 13 residues. Germline V gene sequence: CDR1 WNHNN, CDR2 SYGVQD (reference sequence).

The chain carries TRBV6-1 and TRBJ2-5, with 11 bases matching TRBD1. Trimming removed 3 bases from V and 5 bases from J; junction bases left unmatched: 8. The CDR3 is 16 residues long. From germline, CDR1 is MNHNS and CDR2 SASEGT. This CDR3 is CASSELGTGGVETQYF. The CDR3 nucleotides are TGTGCCAGCAGTGAGCTCGGGACAGGGGGAGTGGAGACCCAGTACTTC.